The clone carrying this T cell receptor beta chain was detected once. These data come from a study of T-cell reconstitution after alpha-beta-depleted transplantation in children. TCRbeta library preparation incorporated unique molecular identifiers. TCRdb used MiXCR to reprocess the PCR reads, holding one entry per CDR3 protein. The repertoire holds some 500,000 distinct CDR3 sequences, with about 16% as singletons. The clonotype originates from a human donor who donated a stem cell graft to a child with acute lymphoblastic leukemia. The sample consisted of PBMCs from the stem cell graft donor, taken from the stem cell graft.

The CDR3 region is CSARDQTRHRGRNTEAFF. The CDR3 DNA reads as TGCAGTGCTAGAGATCAGACAAGGCACAGGGGTCGGAACACTGAAGCTTTCTTT. The chain links TRBV20-1 to TRBJ1-1, with TRBD1 matching 7 bases. Unmatched junction bases numbered 14, after V lost 0 bases and J lost 1 base. Germline values: CDR1 DFQATT, CDR2 SNEGSKA (reference sequence). CDR3 length equals 18 residues.